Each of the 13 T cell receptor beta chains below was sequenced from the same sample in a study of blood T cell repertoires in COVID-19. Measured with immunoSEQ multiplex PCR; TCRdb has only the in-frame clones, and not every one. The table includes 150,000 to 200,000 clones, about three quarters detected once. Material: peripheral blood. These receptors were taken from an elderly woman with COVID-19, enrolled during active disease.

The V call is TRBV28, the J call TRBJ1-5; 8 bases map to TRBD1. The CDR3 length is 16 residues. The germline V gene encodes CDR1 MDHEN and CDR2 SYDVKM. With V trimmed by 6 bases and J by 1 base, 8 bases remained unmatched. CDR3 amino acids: CASSPGGQGSNQPQHF. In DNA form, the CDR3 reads TGTGCCAGCAGCCCCGGAGGACAGGGAAGCAATCAGCCCCAGCATTTT.

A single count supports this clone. The CDR3 DNA sequence: TGTGCCAGCAGCGCCTTCACAGGGATCTCTGGAAACACCATATATTTT. Protein sequence: CASSAFTGISGNTIYF. The chain combines TRBV9 with TRBJ1-3; D is perhaps TRBD1 (6 bases). Trimming stripped 3 bases from V and 0 bases from J, with 13 bases between. The CDR3 consists of 16 residues. Germline V gene lookup returns CDR1 SGDLS and CDR2 YYNGEE.

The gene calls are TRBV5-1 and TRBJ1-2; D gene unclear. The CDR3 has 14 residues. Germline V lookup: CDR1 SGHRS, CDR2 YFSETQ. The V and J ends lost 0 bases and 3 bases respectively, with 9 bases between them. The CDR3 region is CASSLAVGDYGYTF. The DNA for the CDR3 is TGCGCCAGCAGCTTGGCCGTGGGAGACTATGGCTACACCTTC. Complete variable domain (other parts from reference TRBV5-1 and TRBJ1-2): KAGVTQTPRYLIKTRGQQVTLSCSPISGHRSVSWYQQTPGQGLQFLFEYFSETQRNKGNFPGRFSGRQFSNSRSEMNVSTLELGDSALYLCASSLAVGDYGYTFGSGTRLTVV.

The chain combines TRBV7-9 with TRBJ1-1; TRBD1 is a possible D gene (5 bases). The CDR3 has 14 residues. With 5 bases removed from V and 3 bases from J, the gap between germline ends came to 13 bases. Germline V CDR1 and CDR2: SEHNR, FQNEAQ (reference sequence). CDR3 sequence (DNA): TGTGCCAGCAGCCTCCCGGGGGTTGACACTGAAGCTTTCTTT. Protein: CASSLPGVDTEAFF.

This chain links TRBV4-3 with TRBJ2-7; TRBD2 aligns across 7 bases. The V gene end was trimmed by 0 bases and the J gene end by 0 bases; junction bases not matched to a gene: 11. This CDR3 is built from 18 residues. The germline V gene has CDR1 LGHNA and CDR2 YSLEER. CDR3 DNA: TGCGCCAGCAGCCAAGATTGGGTCCTAGCGGAACCCTCCTACGAGCAGTACTTC. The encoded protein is CASSQDWVLAEPSYEQYF.

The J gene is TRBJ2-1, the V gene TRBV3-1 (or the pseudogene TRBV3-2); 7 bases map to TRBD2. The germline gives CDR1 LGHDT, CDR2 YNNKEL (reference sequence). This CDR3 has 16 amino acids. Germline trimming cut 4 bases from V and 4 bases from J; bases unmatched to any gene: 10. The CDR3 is CASSPEWGGGYNEQFF. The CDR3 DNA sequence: TGTGCCAGCAGCCCAGAGTGGGGCGGGGGATACAATGAGCAGTTCTTC.

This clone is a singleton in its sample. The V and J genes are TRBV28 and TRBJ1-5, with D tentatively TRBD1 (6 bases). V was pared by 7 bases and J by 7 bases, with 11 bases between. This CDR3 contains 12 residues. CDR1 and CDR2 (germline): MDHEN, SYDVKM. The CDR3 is CASTSRGQPQHF. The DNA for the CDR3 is TGTGCCAGCACCTCAAGGGGGCAGCCCCAGCATTTT. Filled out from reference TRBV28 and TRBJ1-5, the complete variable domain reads DVKVTQSSRYLVKRTGEKVFLECVQDMDHENMFWYRQDPGLGLRLIYFSYDVKMKEKGDIPEGYSVSREKKERFSLILESASTNQTSMYLCASTSRGQPQHFGDGTRLSIL.

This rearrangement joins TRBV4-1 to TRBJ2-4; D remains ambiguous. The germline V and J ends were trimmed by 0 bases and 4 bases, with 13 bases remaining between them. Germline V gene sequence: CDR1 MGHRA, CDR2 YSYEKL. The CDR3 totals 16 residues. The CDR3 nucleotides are TGCGCCAGCAGCCAAGAGAGCTTTGCGGCTAAAAACATTCAGTACTTC. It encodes CASSQESFAAKNIQYF.

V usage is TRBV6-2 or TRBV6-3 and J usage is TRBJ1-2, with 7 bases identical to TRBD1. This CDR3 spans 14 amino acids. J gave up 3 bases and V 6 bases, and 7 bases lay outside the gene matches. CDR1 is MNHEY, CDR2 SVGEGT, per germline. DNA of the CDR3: TGTGCCAGCAGCCCCCGGACAGGATACTATGGCTACACCTTC. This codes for CASSPRTGYYGYTF.

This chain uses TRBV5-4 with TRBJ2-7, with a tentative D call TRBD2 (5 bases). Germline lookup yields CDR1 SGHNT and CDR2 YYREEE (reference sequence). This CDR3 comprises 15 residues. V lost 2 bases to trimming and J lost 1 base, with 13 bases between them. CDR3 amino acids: CASSFPGERSYEQYF. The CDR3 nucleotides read TGTGCCAGCAGCTTCCCCGGAGAGCGGTCCTACGAGCAGTACTTC.

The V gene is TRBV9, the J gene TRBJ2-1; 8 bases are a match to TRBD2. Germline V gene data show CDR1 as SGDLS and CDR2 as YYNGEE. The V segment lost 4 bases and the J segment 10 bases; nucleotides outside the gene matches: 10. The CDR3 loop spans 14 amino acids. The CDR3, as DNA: TGTGCCAGCAGCCTTAGCGGGGTGCGCAGGGAGCAGTTCTTC. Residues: CASSLSGVRREQFF.

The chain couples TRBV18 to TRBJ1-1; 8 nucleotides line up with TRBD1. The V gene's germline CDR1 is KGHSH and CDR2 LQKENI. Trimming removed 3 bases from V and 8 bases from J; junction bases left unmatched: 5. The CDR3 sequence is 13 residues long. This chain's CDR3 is CASSPQGAGEAFF. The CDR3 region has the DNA TGTGCCAGCTCACCTCAGGGGGCTGGGGAAGCTTTCTTT.

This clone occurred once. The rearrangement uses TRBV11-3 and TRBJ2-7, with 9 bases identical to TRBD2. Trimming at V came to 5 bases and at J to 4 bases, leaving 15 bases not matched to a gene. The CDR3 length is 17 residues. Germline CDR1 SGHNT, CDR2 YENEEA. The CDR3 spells CASSPGAIAGVPYEQYF. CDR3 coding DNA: TGTGCCAGCAGCCCCGGCGCCATAGCGGGGGTCCCATACGAGCAGTACTTC.